The 21 T cell receptor beta chains presented below share a single source sample, sequenced in a study of regulatory T cells in long-lasting Graves disease. Arm-PCR of CDR3 regions and iRepertoire HTBI primers were used to build TCR beta libraries. TCRdb re-derived calls from the multiplex PCR reads in MiXCR, one entry per CDR3 protein. The table has a few hundred thousand distinct CDR3 sequences, approximately 15% seen once. Time point: newly diagnosed GD, antithyroid drugs for less than 3 months. With RNA extracted from PBMCs as input, the TCR library was made. These data also featured in a second study, about T cells in Graves' hyperthyroidism and ophthalmopathy.

Sequenced material: peripheral blood mononuclear cells (PBMCs), taken at new diagnosis, from a patient treated with antithyroid drugs. The receptors stem from a woman in her forties or fifties with Graves disease.

The sample holds a few counts of this clonotype. The genes are TRBV24-1 and TRBJ1-4; 7 nucleotides agree with TRBD1. The CDR3 is made up of 16 amino acids. V lost 3 bases, J lost 0 bases, and 3 bases stayed unmatched. The germline V gene has CDR1 KGHDR and CDR2 SFDVKD. The CDR3 bases are TGTGCCACCAGTGATAATACAGGGGCAACTAATGAAAAACTGTTTTTT. It is translated as CATSDNTGATNEKLFF.

As to this clonotype: A much more abundant neighbour one base away suggests this may be a read error. CDR3 residues: CSARNRDPNVQYF. CDR3 DNA: TGCAGTGCTCGTAACCGGGACCCTAACGTTCAGTACTTC. The chain is built from TRBV20-1 and TRBJ2-4; D assignment may be TRBD1 or TRBD2 (5 bases each). Germline-derived CDR1 and CDR2 are DFQATT and SNEGSKA (reference sequence). V lost 5 bases and J 11 bases, leaving 19 bases between the germline ends. The CDR3 totals 13 residues.

This clonotype was seen at least ten times. The chain carries TRBV28 and TRBJ2-3; 9 positions match TRBD2. J lost 4 bases, V lost 7 bases, and 12 bases had no gene match. CDR1 is MDHEN, CDR2 SYDVKM, per germline. The CDR3 length is 16 residues. The CDR3 here is CASTLPGLAGADTQYF. CDR3 in DNA: TGTGCCAGCACCCTGCCGGGACTAGCAGGGGCAGATACGCAGTATTTT.

This clonotype has at least ten counts. The genes are TRBV20-1 and TRBJ2-5; TRBD2 aligns across 11 bases. This CDR3 is built from 14 residues. Germline V gene data show CDR1 as DFQATT and CDR2 as SNEGSKA (reference sequence). Trimming took 5 bases from V and 4 from J; bases not matched to a gene: 6. In nucleotides, the CDR3 is TGCAGTGCTTTAGCGGGAGGGGTCGGAGAGACCCAGTACTTC. Translated: CSALAGGVGETQYF.

The table lists this clonotype with many counts. This rearrangement joins TRBV7-3 to TRBJ2-1; D perhaps matches TRBD2 (6 bases). The CDR3 is 14 residues long. The germline V gene encodes CDR1 SGHTA and CDR2 FQGTGA. The germline V and J ends were trimmed by 5 bases and 8 bases, with 16 bases remaining between them. The CDR3 nucleotides read TGTGCCAGCAGCCCGACCGGAGCTAGCGATGAGCAGTTCTTC. This translates into CASSPTGASDEQFF.

A few counts support this clonotype. The chain employs TRBV5-4 and TRBJ2-1; D not certain. Trimming took off 4 bases at V and 6 bases at J, with 26 bases between the two ends. The CDR3 totals 18 residues. The germline gives CDR1 SGHNT, CDR2 YYREEE (reference sequence). The CDR3 reads CASSEKRLGVDSANEQFF. CDR3 bases: TGTGCCAGCAGCGAGAAGCGTTTAGGCGTCGACTCTGCCAATGAGCAGTTCTTC.

This clonotype has ten or more counts. The chain is built from TRBV19 and TRBJ2-7, with 7 bases lining up with TRBD1. With V trimmed by 4 bases and J by 5 bases, 14 bases remained unmatched. From germline, CDR1 is LNHDA and CDR2 SQIVND (reference sequence). The CDR3 length is 16 residues. The CDR3: CASSKPRTGLRDEQYF. CDR3 nucleotides: TGTGCCAGTAGTAAGCCGAGGACAGGCTTACGGGACGAGCAGTACTTC.

The V gene is TRBV5-1, the J gene TRBJ1-4; D gene ambiguous. CDR3 size: 16 residues. The V gene lost 4 bases and the J gene lost 2 bases, with 15 bases spanning the gap. Germline loops: CDR1 SGHRS, CDR2 YFSETQ. The CDR3, as DNA: TGCGCCAGCAGCCCGGAACCCACTCCGACTAATGAAAAACTGTTTTTT. Translation gives CASSPEPTPTNEKLFF.

CDR3 amino acids: CASSLTGLAGELFF. As DNA, the CDR3 is TGTGCCAGCAGCTTGACAGGGTTGGCCGGGGAGCTGTTTTTT. V gene TRBV7-9 combines with J gene TRBJ2-2; 7 nucleotides line up with TRBD1. This CDR3 is built from 14 residues. The trim removed 3 bases at V and 6 bases at J, leaving 4 bases unmatched. Germline V lookup: CDR1 SEHNR, CDR2 FQNEAQ (reference sequence).

The J gene is TRBJ2-5, the V gene TRBV4-1; possibly TRBD2 for D (6 bases). This CDR3 comprises 16 residues. V was pared by 4 bases and J by 2 bases, with 17 bases between. The germline gives CDR1 MGHRA, CDR2 YSYEKL. As DNA, the CDR3 is TGCGCCAGCAGCCTCGTTACGGGACTGGTTCAAGAGACCCAGTACTTC. Its protein is CASSLVTGLVQETQYF.

The chain employs TRBV9 and TRBJ1-3; D not certain. Germline V gene sequence: CDR1 SGDLS, CDR2 YYNGEE. With 4 bases removed from V and 0 bases from J, the gap between germline ends came to 14 bases. This CDR3 spans 16 amino acids. The CDR3 nucleotides are TGTGCCAGCAGCTTCTCTCCAATCTCCTCTGGAAACACCATATATTTT. Its protein product is CASSFSPISSGNTIYF.

This clonotype was detected ten times or more. This sequence joins TRBV5-1 and TRBJ2-7, with D unresolved. Germline-derived CDR1 and CDR2 are SGHRS and YFSETQ. Trimming stripped 0 bases from V and 3 bases from J, with 13 bases between. The CDR3 consists of 15 residues. CDR3 DNA sequence: TGCGCCAGCAGCTTGGAGGGCGCCATGAGCTACGAGCAGTACTTC. Translated: CASSLEGAMSYEQYF. Looking up the rest from reference TRBV5-1 and TRBJ2-7 gives the full variable domain: KAGVTQTPRYLIKTRGQQVTLSCSPISGHRSVSWYQQTPGQGLQFLFEYFSETQRNKGNFPGRFSGRQFSNSRSEMNVSTLELGDSALYLCASSLEGAMSYEQYFGPGTRLTVT.

This rearrangement joins TRBV5-4 to TRBJ2-1, with D perhaps TRBD1 (6 bases). Germline values: CDR1 SGHNT, CDR2 YYREEE (reference sequence). This CDR3 spans 16 amino acids. V lost 0 bases to trimming and J lost 4 bases, with 14 bases between them. CDR3 coding DNA: TGTGCCAGCAGCTTGGATGCGACAGGAGAATACAATGAGCAGTTCTTC. This gives the protein CASSLDATGEYNEQFF.

This clonotype was picked up a small number of times. At one of its ends the junction is not consistent with the germline gene, which may arise from a read error. The rearrangement joins TRBV9 to TRBJ1-3; D may be TRBD1 (5 bases). CDR3 length: 16 amino acids. Germline V lookup: CDR1 SGDLS, CDR2 YYNGEE. The CDR3 DNA sequence: TGTGCCAGCAGCACACGCGCAGGGTCCCCTGGAAACGCCATATATTTT. Residues: CASSTRAGSPGNAIYF.

About this clonotype itself: This may arise from a read error, as a much more abundant clone is one base away. The chain employs TRBV6-2 or TRBV6-3 and TRBJ1-2; 8 positions match TRBD1. Trimming removed 5 bases from V and 3 bases from J; junction bases left unmatched: 11. The CDR3 spans 16 residues. Germline V lookup: CDR1 MNHEY, CDR2 SVGEGT. The CDR3 bases are TGTGCCAGCAGTGAACTGGGGGACAGGAGTCACTATGGCTACACCTTC. The encoded protein is CASSELGDRSHYGYTF.

Only a few counts were recorded for this clonotype. The CDR3 bases are TGTGCCAGCAGTACCCCGGGACTAGCGGGAGAGCACACCGGGGAGCTGTTTTTT. Encoded protein: CASSTPGLAGEHTGELFF. The gene calls are TRBV28 and TRBJ2-2; 14 bases map to TRBD2. J was trimmed by 3 bases and V by 5 bases; bases with no gene match: 8. This CDR3 spans 18 amino acids. In germline, CDR1 is MDHEN, CDR2 SYDVKM.

This clonotype has a handful of counts. V gene TRBV28 combines with J gene TRBJ2-3, with 12 bases aligning to TRBD1. V lost 7 bases to trimming and J lost 1 base; unmatched junction nucleotides: 6. The CDR3 contains 16 residues. Per the germline V gene, CDR1 is MDHEN and CDR2 is SYDVKM. Here the CDR3 DNA reads TGTGCCAGCAACCCGGGACAGGGGGCCGGCACAGATACGCAGTATTTT. Translation gives CASNPGQGAGTDTQYF.

In regard to this clonotype: Its ends do not fully match the called genes, so a read error is possible. The J gene is TRBJ2-1, the V gene TRBV20-1; 9 bases match TRBD2. This CDR3 is 11 amino acids long. From germline, CDR1 is DFQATT and CDR2 SNEGSKA (reference sequence). This chain's CDR3 is CSARDMAGGAF. CDR3 bases: TGCAGTGCTAGAGATATGGCGGGAGGGGCCTTC.

About this clonotype itself: This may be a read error, as it is one base from a much larger clone. The chain has TRBV6-6 and TRBJ2-7; the D gene is possibly TRBD2 (5 bases). The CDR3 sequence is 18 residues long. CDR1 is MNHNY and CDR2 is SVGAGI in the germline V gene (reference sequence). The DNA of the CDR3 is TGTGCCAGCAGTTACTCGTTTGCGGAGGACCTCTCTTCCTACGAGCAGTGCTTC. Encoded protein: CASSYSFAEDLSSYEQCF.

This clonotype was picked up many times. The chain links TRBV5-1 to TRBJ2-1, with 9 bases matching TRBD2. This CDR3 has 15 amino acids. V shed 4 bases and J 5 bases; nucleotides not matched to a gene: 7. Germline assignment: CDR1 SGHRS and CDR2 YFSETQ. The CDR3: CASSRIAGVNNEQFF. The CDR3 DNA reads as TGCGCCAGCAGCCGGATAGCGGGAGTCAACAATGAGCAGTTCTTC.

This clonotype was recorded a few times. The chain carries TRBV19 and TRBJ2-1; 10 bases are shared with TRBD2. This CDR3 contains 17 residues. The germline V gene encodes CDR1 LNHDA and CDR2 SQIVND (reference sequence). J was trimmed by 5 bases and V by 1 base; bases with no gene match: 8. The CDR3 is CASSIVGSGRDDNEQFF. The CDR3 nucleotides read TGTGCCAGTAGTATAGTCGGGAGCGGGAGGGACGACAATGAGCAGTTCTTC.